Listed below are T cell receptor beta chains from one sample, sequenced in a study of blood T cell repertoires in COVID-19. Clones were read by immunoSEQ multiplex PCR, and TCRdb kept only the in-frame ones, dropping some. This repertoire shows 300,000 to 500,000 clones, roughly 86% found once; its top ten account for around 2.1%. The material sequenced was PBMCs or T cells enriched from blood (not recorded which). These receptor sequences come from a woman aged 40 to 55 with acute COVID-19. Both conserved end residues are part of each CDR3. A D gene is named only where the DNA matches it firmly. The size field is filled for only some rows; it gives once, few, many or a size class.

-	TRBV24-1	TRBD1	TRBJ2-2	TGTGCCACCAGTGACCACAATACAGGGGGTAGTGGGGAGCTGTTTTTT	CATSDHNTGGSGELFF
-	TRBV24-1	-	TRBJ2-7	TGTGCCACCGAGGGAGATTTGGGCTACGAGCAGTACTTC	CATEGDLGYEQYF
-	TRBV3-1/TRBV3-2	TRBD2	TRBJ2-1	TGTGCCAGCAGCCCAACCGGGACTAGCGGGGGGTACAATGAGCAGTTCTTC	CASSPTGTSGGYNEQFF
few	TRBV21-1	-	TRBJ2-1	TGTGCCTTCAGCGTCGGTGAGCAGTTCTTC	CAFSVGEQFF
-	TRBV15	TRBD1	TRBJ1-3	TGTGCCACCAGCGGGACAGGGGGACGAAACACCATATATTTT	CATSGTGGRNTIYF
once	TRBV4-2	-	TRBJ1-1	TGTGCCAGCAGCCAAGATCTGGCACAGGGATTAGGCACTGAAGCTTTCTTT	CASSQDLAQGLGTEAFF
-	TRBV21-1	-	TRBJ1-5	TGTGCCAGCAGCAAAGGAAGTTGCAGGGGTAATCAGCCCCAGCATTTT	CASSKGSCRGNQPQHF
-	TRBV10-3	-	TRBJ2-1	TGTGCCATCAGTGAGGGGCAGTTCAATGAGCAGTTCTTC	CAISEGQFNEQFF
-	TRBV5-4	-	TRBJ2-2	TGTGCCAGCAGCACGCAGGGTCCCGGGGAGCTGTTTTTT	CASSTQGPGELFF
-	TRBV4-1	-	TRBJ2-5	TGCGCCAGCAGCTGGACACTCCAAGAGACCCAGTACTTC	CASSWTLQETQYF
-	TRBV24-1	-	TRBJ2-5	TGTGCCACCAGTGATGGCCTCAAAACAGAGACCCAGTACTTC	CATSDGLKTETQYF
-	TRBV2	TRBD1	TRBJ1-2	TGTGCCAGCAGACCGAGACAGGGGGCGCAGGAGGGCTACACCTTC	CASRPRQGAQEGYTF
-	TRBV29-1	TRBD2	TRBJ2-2	TGCAGCGCTACAAGGACTAGCGGGGGGGCCTTATTTCCCGGGGAGCTGTTTTTT	CSATRTSGGALFPGELFF
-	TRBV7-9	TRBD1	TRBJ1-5	TGTGCCAGCAGCCCAGGGGGCACGAGGCAGCCCCAGCATTTT	CASSPGGTRQPQHF
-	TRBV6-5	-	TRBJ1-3	TGTGCCAGCAGTTACTACGGCTCTGGAAACACCATATATTTT	CASSYYGSGNTIYF
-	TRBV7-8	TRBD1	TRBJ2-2	TGTGCCAGCAGCTTCGACAGGGTAAACACCGGGGAGCTGTTTTTT	CASSFDRVNTGELFF
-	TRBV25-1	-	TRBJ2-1	TGTGCCAGCAGTGATCTTACCGGGGGTAATGAGCAGTTCTTC	CASSDLTGGNEQFF
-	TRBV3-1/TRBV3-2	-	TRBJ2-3	TGTGCCAGCAGCCAAACCGCAGGAACTGGTACGCAGTATTTT	CASSQTAGTGTQYF
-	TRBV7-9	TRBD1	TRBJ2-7	TGTGCCAGCAGCTTAGGCTTGACAGGGGCGAACTACGAGCAGTACTTC	CASSLGLTGANYEQYF
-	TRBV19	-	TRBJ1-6	TGTGCCAGTAGTATACAGGGGTTTTATGGTAATTCACCCCTCCACTTT	CASSIQGFYGNSPLHF
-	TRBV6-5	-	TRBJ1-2	TGTGCCACCACAGCTGCCGGCAGGGTGGGCTATGGCTACACCTTC	CATTAAGRVGYGYTF
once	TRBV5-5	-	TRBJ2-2	TGTGCCAGCAGACTAGCAGGGTGGGCCGGGGAGCTGTTTTTT	CASRLAGWAGELFF
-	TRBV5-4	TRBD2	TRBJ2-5	TGTGCCAGCAGCCCACATACTAGCGGGGGACAAGAGACCCAGTACTTC	CASSPHTSGGQETQYF
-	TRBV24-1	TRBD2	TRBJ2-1	TGTGCCACCAGTGATTTAAGCGGGGGGACCTCCTACAATGAGCAGTTCTTC	CATSDLSGGTSYNEQFF
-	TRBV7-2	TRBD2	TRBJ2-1	TGTGCCAGCAGCTTAAGTAGCGGGGTGGACTATGAGCAGTTCTTC	CASSLSSGVDYEQFF
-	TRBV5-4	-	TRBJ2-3	TGTGCCAGCAGCTTGGACCAGGCCAGGGCAGATACGCAGTATTTT	CASSLDQARADTQYF
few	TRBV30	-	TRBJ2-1	TGTGCCTGGAGTAAGGGGACTGGGATTTATGAGCAGTTCTTC	CAWSKGTGIYEQFF
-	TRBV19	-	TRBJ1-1	TGTGCCAGTAGTTCTTGGAACACTGAAGCTTTCTTT	CASSSWNTEAFF
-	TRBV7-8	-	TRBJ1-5	TGTGCCAGCAGCTTAGGACTTACGAATAGCAATCAGCCCCAGCATTTT	CASSLGLTNSNQPQHF